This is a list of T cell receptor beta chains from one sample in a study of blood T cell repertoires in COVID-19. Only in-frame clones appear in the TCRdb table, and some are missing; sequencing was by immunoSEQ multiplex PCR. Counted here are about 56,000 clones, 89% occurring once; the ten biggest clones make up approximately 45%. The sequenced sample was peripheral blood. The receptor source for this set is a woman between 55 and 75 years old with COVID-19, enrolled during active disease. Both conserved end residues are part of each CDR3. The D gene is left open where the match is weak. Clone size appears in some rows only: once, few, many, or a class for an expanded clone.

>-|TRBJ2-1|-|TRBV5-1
TGCGCCAGCAGCGTAACTCGGAATGAGCAGTTCTTC
CASSVTRNEQFF
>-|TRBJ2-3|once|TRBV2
TGTGCCAGCAGTGAATTAACAGATACGCAGTATTTT
CASSELTDTQYF
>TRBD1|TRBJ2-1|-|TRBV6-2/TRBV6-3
TGTGCCAGCAGTCGCCGGGACAGGGGGCGCGGGAACAATGAGCAGTTCTTC
CASSRRDRGRGNNEQFF
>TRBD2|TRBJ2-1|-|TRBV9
TGTGCCAGCAGCCCCCCTAGCGGGAGTATTGGCAATGAGCAGTTCTTC
CASSPPSGSIGNEQFF
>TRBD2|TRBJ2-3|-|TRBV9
TGTGCCAGCAGCCCCCGACTAGCGGGAGGGCCACGCCCAGATACGCAGTATTTT
CASSPRLAGGPRPDTQYF
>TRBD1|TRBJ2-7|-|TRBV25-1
TGTGCCAGTGGGAGACAGGGCGACGAGCAGTACTTC
CASGRQGDEQYF
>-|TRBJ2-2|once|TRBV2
TGTGCCAGCAGTCCCCTCGAGGGCAGGGGGAACACCGGGGAGCTGTTTTTT
CASSPLEGRGNTGELFF
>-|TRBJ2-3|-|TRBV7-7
TGTGCCAGCAGCCCTGGCGGGGCGCCCGGCACAGATACGCAGTATTTT
CASSPGGAPGTDTQYF
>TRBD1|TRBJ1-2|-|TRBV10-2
TGCGCCAGCAGTGAGTCAACAGGGGGGTATGGCTACACCTTC
CASSESTGGYGYTF
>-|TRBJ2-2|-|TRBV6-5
TGTGCCAGCAAACAGGATTTCACCGGGGAGCTGTTTTTT
CASKQDFTGELFF
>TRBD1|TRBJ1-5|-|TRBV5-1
TGCGCCAGCCGACAGGGTAGCAATCAGCCCCAGCATTTT
CASRQGSNQPQHF
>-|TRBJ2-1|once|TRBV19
TGCCCGGGAGGGGGCCATGAGCAGTTCTTC
CPGGGHEQFF
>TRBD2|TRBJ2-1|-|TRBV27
TGTGCCAGCAGTTCACTTAGCGGGAGGCACTACAATGAGCAGTTCTTC
CASSSLSGRHYNEQFF
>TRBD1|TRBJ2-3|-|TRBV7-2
TGTGCCAGCAGCTTAGGGGGACAGGGGAGCACAGATACGCAGTATTTT
CASSLGGQGSTDTQYF
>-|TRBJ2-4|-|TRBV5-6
TGTGCCAGCAGCTTTTACCGGGTGAAGGACATTCAGTACTTC
CASSFYRVKDIQYF
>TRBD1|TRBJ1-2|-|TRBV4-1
TGCGCCAGCAGCCAAGGACAGGGGAAGTCGGATGGCTACACCTTC
CASSQGQGKSDGYTF
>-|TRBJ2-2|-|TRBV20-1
TGCAGTGCTAGTGCAGGGCCCGGGGAGCTGTTTTTT
CSASAGPGELFF
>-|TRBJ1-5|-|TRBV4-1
TGCGCCAGCAACCAAGATGGCCCCAATCAGCCCCAGCATTTT
CASNQDGPNQPQHF
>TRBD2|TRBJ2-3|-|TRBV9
TGTGCCAGCAGCGTAGCGGGAGGAGGGACAGATACGCAGTATTTT
CASSVAGGGTDTQYF
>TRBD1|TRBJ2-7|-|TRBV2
TGTGCCAGCAGTGGCACCGGGACAGGGGTGTACGAGCAGTACTTC
CASSGTGTGVYEQYF
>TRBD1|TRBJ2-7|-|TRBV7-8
TGTGCCAGCAGGTCACAGGGGGCGGGTTCCTACGAGCAGTACTTC
CASRSQGAGSYEQYF
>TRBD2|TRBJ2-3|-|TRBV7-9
TGTGCCAGCAGCACTCCGGGACTAGCGGGAGCCGCGGGGACAGATACGCAGTATTTT
CASSTPGLAGAAGTDTQYF
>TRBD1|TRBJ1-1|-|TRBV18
TGTGCCAGCTCACCCCTAGGACAGGGTAACACTGAAGCTTTCTTT
CASSPLGQGNTEAFF
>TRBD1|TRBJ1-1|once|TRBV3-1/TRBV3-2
TGTGCCAGCAGCCAAGATACCTTGACAGGGATCACTGAAGCTTTCTTT
CASSQDTLTGITEAFF
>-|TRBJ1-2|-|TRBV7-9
TGTGCCAGCAGCTTCGGGTCCGGCTACACCTTC
CASSFGSGYTF
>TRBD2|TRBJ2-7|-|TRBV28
TGTGCCAGCAGTTCTTTCGGGACTAGCGGTAAGCAGTACTTC
CASSSFGTSGKQYF
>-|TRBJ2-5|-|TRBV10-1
TGCGCCAGCCAAAAGGAGTTACAAGAGACCCAGTACTTC
CASQKELQETQYF
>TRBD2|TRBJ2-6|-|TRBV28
TGTGCCAGCAGTTTACCAGCGGGAGACTCTGGGGCCAACGTCCTGACTTTC
CASSLPAGDSGANVLTF
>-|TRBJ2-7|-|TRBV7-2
TGTGCCAGTTCTGGTGGTAGCGGAGTCTACGAGCAGTACTTC
CASSGGSGVYEQYF
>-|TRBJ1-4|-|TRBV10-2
TGCGCCAGCAGTGAGGACAGTGGCTATTCTGAAAAACTGTTTTTT
CASSEDSGYSEKLFF
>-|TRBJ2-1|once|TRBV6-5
TGTGCCAGCTATCAGGCAGGGGCATACAATGAGCAGTTCTTC
CASYQAGAYNEQFF
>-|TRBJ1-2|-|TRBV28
TGTGCCAGCAGCCCATACAGGGCCGGGAAAGGCTACACCTTC
CASSPYRAGKGYTF
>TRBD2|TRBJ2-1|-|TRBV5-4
TGTGCCAGCAGCTTGACGCGCGGGAGGAATGAGCAGTTCTTC
CASSLTRGRNEQFF